These 13 T cell receptor beta chains came from one sample sequenced in a study of blood T cell repertoires in COVID-19. Data came from immunoSEQ multiplex PCR; TCRdb stores just in-frame clones and leaves some out. The sample lists about 300,000 clones, roughly 90% occurring once. Sample: peripheral blood. The receptors here all came from a woman under 40 with COVID-19, enrolled during active disease.

This chain links TRBV18 with TRBJ2-7, with TRBD1 matching over 8 bases. Per germline, CDR1 KGHSH and CDR2 LQKENI. The CDR3 contains 14 residues. The ends lost 6 bases at V and 0 bases at J; junction bases unmatched: 4. The CDR3 is CASSIGQGSYEQYV. In DNA, the CDR3 is TGTGCCAGCTCCATCGGACAGGGCTCCTACGAGCAGTACGTC.

The chain employs TRBV19 and TRBJ2-2; a possible D gene is TRBD2 (7 bases). The CDR3 extends over 15 amino acids. Trimming left V 6 bases short and J 4 bases short, with 15 bases between. Germline V lookup: CDR1 LNHDA, CDR2 SQIVND (reference sequence). CDR3 amino acids: CASSATGRGTGELFF. The CDR3, as DNA: TGTGCCAGTAGCGCAACAGGGAGGGGCACCGGGGAGCTGTTTTTT. The entire variable domain, with the rest obtained from reference TRBV19 and TRBJ2-2, is as follows: DGGITQSPKYLFRKEGQNVTLSCEQNLNHDAMYWYRQDPGQGLRLIYYSQIVNDFQKGDIAEGYSVSREKKESFPLTVTSAQKNPTAFYLCASSATGRGTGELFFGEGSRLTVL.

This clone was seen just once. J is TRBJ1-4 and V is TRBV19; 10 nucleotides line up with TRBD1. CDR1 is LNHDA, CDR2 SQIVND, per germline (reference sequence). This CDR3 is 16 amino acids long. V lost 6 bases and J lost 8; bases outside the gene matches: 12. CDR3 loop: CASRNHGTGVGEKLFF. CDR3 nucleotide sequence: TGTGCCAGTAGGAACCACGGGACAGGGGTCGGGGAAAAACTGTTTTTT.

The V gene is TRBV2, the J gene TRBJ2-1; 9 bases align to TRBD2. Per the germline V gene, CDR1 is SNHLY and CDR2 is FYNNEI. There are 16 residues in the CDR3. Unmatched junction bases numbered 11, after V lost 6 bases and J lost 5 bases. CDR3 DNA: TGTGCCAGCAGGCCCCCAGGGGCGGGGGGGCACAATGAGCAGTTCTTC. This translates into CASRPPGAGGHNEQFF.

This clone has a handful of counts. The genes are TRBV6-5 and TRBJ2-7; 8 bases align to TRBD1. CDR1 is MNHEY, CDR2 SVGAGI, per germline. The CDR3 has 14 residues. V lost 2 bases, J lost 6 bases, and 6 bases stayed unmatched. CDR3 loop: CASSYGQGAFEQYF. The CDR3, as DNA: TGTGCCAGCAGTTACGGGCAGGGGGCGTTCGAGCAGTACTTC.

V gene TRBV27 combines with J gene TRBJ1-6; TRBD1 might be the D (6 bases). V was trimmed by 3 bases and J by 6 bases, leaving 15 bases between them. Germline V gene lookup returns CDR1 MNHEY and CDR2 SMNVEV (reference sequence). The CDR3 consists of 16 residues. The CDR3 DNA reads as TGTGCCAGCAGTTTCGACAGGACCCTATCTAATTCACCCCTCCACTTT. This gives the protein CASSFDRTLSNSPLHF.

The rearrangement uses TRBV11-3 and TRBJ1-4; D remains unclear. Germline V lookup: CDR1 SGHNT, CDR2 YENEEA. The CDR3 totals 12 residues. Trimming pared 5 bases from V and 7 bases from J, leaving 8 bases between. The CDR3 loop is CASSPFGEKLFF. The CDR3 DNA is TGTGCCAGCAGCCCCTTCGGTGAAAAACTGTTTTTT.

The CDR3 protein is CASMDSGNTIYF. CDR3 sequence (DNA): TGCGCCAGCATGGACAGCGGAAACACCATATATTTT. This chain uses TRBV10-2 with TRBJ1-3; tentative D call: TRBD1 (6 bases). The CDR3 sequence is 12 residues long. The V end lost 7 bases, the J end lost 4 bases, and 8 bases lay between the germline ends. Per the germline V gene, CDR1 is WSHSY and CDR2 is SAAADI.

The chain has TRBV28 and TRBJ2-5; D might be TRBD2 (6 bases). This CDR3 is 14 amino acids long. V gave up 6 bases and J gave up 3 bases, with 14 bases separating them. The germline CDR1 and CDR2 sequences are MDHEN and SYDVKM. The CDR3 DNA reads TGTGCCAGCAGGAAAGGGACTGGAAAAGAGACCCAGTACTTC. This codes for CASRKGTGKETQYF.

This sequence joins TRBV15 and TRBJ2-5, with TRBD2 as a possible D gene (6 bases). The CDR3 sequence is 13 residues long. Trimming cost V 3 bases and J 5 bases, with 10 bases left between them. Germline V gives CDR1 LNHNV, CDR2 YYDKDF (reference sequence). The CDR3 sequence: CATSRNRGETQYF. The CDR3 nucleotides read TGTGCCACCAGCAGGAACCGGGGGGAGACCCAGTACTTC.

V is TRBV21-1 and J is TRBJ2-2; the table names TRBD2, a call not compared with the DNA. TRBV21-1 is recorded as a pseudogene. This CDR3 spans 19 amino acids. The DNA of the CDR3 is TGTGCCAGCAGCAAACGCCCGGCAGGGCCGCCGGGAGCGAAGGGGGAGCTGTTTTTT. It translates to CASSKRPAGPPGAKGELFF.

On this clone: Other DNA sequences in the same sample also yield this CDR3. The V gene is TRBV9, the J gene TRBJ1-6, with 10 bases identical to TRBD1. V trimming: 3 bases; J trimming: 7 bases; junction bases outside the gene matches: 4. In germline, CDR1 is SGDLS, CDR2 YYNGEE. This CDR3 has 15 amino acids. Here the CDR3 reads CASSDRDRGNSPLHF. In nucleotides, the CDR3 is TGTGCCAGCAGCGACAGGGACAGGGGAAATTCACCCCTCCACTTT. Supplemented by reference TRBV9 and TRBJ1-6, the full variable domain reads DSGVTQTPKHLITATGQRVTLRCSPRSGDLSVYWYQQSLDQGLQFLIQYYNGEERAKGNILERFSAQQFPDLHSELNLSSLELGDSALYFCASSDRDRGNSPLHFGNGTRLTVT.

This chain joins TRBV5-1 and TRBJ1-5, with 7 bases aligning to TRBD1. Germline-derived CDR1 and CDR2 are SGHRS and YFSETQ. The CDR3 is 15 residues long. V gave up 2 bases and J gave up 4 bases; unmatched junction bases: 6. The CDR3 reads CASSLAGTVNQPQHF. DNA of the CDR3: TGCGCCAGCAGCTTAGCAGGGACAGTTAATCAGCCCCAGCATTTT.